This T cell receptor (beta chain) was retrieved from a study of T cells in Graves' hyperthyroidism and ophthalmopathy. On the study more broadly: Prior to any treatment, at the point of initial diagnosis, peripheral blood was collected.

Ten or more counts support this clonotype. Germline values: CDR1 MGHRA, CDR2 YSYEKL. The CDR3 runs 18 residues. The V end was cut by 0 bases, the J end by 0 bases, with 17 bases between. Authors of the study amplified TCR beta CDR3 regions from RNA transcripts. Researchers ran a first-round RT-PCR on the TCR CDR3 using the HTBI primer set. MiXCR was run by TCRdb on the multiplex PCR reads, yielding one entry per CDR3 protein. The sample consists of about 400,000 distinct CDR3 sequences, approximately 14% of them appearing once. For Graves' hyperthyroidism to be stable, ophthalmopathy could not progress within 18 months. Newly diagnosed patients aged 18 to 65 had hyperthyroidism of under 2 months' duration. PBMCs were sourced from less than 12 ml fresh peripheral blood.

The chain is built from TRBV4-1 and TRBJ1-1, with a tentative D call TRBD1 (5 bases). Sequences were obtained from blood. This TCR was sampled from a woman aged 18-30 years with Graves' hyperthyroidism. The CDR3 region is CASSQDFRVSVMNTEAFF. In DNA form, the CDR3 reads TGCGCCAGCAGCCAAGATTTCAGGGTATCGGTCATGAACACTGAAGCTTTCTTT.